Below, one TCR beta chain is given with its context. Its antigen is still unknown. The method was immunoSEQ multiplex PCR; TCRdb's version includes in-frame clones alone and lacks a portion of them. The sample shows some 61,000 clones, 65% to 90% of them seen only once. Time point: baseline, week 1 (first vaccination visit). The treatment was: pre-vaccination baseline after standard-of-care therapy. Donor diagnoses consisted of new WHO grade 3 or 4 IDH1-mutant, ATRX-lost astrocytomas. The entry originates in a study of a mutant IDH1 vaccine in newly diagnosed glioma. Study context: Sex distribution of treated patients was approximately 60% male and approximately 38% female; mean age was around 40 years. General study points: Immune responses arising from the vaccine appeared in about 93% of patients.

Sequenced here: PBMCs, sampled from a glioma patient treated with radiotherapy, temozolomide or both. The receptor was isolated from a man aged 25 to 40 with glioma.

CDR3 DNA: TGTGCCAGCAGCGTAGAGGGAGGAGGTACGCAGTATTTT. Its protein is CASSVEGGGTQYF. V is TRBV9 and J is TRBJ2-3; D possibly corresponds to TRBD2 (6 bases). The germline V and J ends were trimmed by 0 bases and 8 bases, with 10 bases remaining between them. The CDR3 length is 13 residues. Germline CDR1 is SGDLS and CDR2 is YYNGEE.